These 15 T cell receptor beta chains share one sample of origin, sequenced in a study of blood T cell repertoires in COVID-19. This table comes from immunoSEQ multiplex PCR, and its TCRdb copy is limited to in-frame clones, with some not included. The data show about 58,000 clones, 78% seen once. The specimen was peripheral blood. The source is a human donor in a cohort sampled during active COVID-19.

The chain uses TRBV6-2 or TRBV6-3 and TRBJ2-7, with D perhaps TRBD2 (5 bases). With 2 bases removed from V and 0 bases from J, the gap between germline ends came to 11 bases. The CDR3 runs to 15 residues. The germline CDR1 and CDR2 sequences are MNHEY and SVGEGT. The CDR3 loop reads CASSYPLRDSYEQYF. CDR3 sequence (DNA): TGTGCCAGCAGTTACCCCTTGAGGGACTCCTACGAGCAGTACTTC.

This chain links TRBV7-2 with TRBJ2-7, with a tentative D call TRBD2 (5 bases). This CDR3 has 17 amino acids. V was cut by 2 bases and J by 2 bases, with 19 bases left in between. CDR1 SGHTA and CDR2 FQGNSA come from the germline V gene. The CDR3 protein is CASSLILVVGRPYEQYF. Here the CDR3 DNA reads TGTGCCAGCAGCTTAATCTTGGTGGTGGGGAGACCCTACGAGCAGTACTTC.

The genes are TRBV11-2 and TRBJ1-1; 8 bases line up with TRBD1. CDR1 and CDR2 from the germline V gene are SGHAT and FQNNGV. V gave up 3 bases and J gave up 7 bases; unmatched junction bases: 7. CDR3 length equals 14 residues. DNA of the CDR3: TGTGCCAGCAGCTTCTGGTTACAGGGGGATGAAGCTTTCTTT. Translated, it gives CASSFWLQGDEAFF.

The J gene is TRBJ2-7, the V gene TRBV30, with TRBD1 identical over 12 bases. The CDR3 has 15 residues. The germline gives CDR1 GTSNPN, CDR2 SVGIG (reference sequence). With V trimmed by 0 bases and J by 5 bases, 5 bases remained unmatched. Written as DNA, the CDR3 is TGTGCCTGGAGTGTAGGGACAGGGGGCCATAACGAGCAGTACTTC. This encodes CAWSVGTGGHNEQYF. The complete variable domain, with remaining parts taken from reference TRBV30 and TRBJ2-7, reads SQTIHQWPATLVQPVGSPLSLECTVEGTSNPNLYWYRQAAGRGLQLLFYSVGIGQISSEVPQNLSASRPQDRQFILSSKKLLLSDSGFYLCAWSVGTGGHNEQYFGPGTRLTVT.

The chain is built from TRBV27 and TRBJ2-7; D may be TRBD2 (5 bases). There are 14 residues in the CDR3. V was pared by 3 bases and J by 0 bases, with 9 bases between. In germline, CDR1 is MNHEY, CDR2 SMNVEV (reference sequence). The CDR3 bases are TGTGCCAGCAGTTTGATTGGGAGCTCCTACGAGCAGTACTTC. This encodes CASSLIGSSYEQYF.

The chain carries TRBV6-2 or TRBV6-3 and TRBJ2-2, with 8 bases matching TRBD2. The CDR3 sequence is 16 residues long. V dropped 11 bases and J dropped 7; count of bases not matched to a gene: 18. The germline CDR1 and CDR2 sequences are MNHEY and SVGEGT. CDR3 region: CAPSQAGGVDSGELFF. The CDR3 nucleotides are TGTGCCCCCAGCCAAGCCGGGGGGGTGGATAGCGGGGAGCTGTTTTTT.

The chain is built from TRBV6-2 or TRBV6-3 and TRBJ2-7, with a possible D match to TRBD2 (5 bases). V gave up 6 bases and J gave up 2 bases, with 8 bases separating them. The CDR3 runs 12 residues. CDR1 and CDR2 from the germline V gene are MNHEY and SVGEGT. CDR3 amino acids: CASSHGTYEQYF. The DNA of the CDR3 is TGTGCCAGCAGCCACGGGACCTACGAGCAGTACTTC.

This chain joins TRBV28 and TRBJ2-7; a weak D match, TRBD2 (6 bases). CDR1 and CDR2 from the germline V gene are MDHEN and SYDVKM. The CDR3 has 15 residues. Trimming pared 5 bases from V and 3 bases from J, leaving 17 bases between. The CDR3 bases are TGTGCCAGCAGTGCACGGAGGGTGGGGGGCTACGAGCAGTACTTC. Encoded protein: CASSARRVGGYEQYF.

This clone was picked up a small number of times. CDR3: CASSGGGTLRQETQYF. CDR3 bases: TGTGCCAGCAGCGGGGGAGGGACTCTACGTCAGGAGACCCAGTACTTC. The chain is built from TRBV9 and TRBJ2-5; 7 nucleotides match TRBD2. V shed 3 bases and J 5 bases; nucleotides not matched to a gene: 13. Germline V gene lookup returns CDR1 SGDLS and CDR2 YYNGEE. This CDR3 comprises 16 residues.

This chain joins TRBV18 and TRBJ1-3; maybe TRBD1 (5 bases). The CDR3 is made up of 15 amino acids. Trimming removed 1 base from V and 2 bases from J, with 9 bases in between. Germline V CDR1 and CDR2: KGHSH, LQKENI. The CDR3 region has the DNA TGTGCCAGCTCACCACAGGGGCGTACTGGAAACACCATATATTTT. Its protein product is CASSPQGRTGNTIYF. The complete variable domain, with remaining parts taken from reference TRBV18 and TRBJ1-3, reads NAGVMQNPRHLVRRRGQEARLRCSPMKGHSHVYWYRQLPEEGLKFMVYLQKENIIDESGMPKERFSAEFPKEGPSILRIQQVVRGDSAAYFCASSPQGRTGNTIYFGEGSWLTVV.

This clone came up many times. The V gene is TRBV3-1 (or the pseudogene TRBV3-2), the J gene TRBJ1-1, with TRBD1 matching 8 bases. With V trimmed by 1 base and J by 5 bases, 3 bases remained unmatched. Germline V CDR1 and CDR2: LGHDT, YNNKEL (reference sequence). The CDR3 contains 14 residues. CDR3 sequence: CASSQGRGLTEAFF. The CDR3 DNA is TGTGCCAGCAGCCAAGGCAGGGGGCTGACTGAAGCTTTCTTT.

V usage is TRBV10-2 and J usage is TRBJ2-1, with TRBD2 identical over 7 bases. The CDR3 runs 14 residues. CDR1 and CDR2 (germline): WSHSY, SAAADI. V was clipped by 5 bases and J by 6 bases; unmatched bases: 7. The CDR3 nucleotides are TGCGCCAGCAGTAGGGAGGGCCCTCTCAATGAGCAGTTCTTC. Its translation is CASSREGPLNEQFF.

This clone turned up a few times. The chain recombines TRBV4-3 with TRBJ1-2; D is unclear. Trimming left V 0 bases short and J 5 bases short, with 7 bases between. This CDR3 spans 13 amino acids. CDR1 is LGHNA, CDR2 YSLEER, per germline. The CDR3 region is CASSQDLSYGYTF. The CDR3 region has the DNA TGCGCCAGCAGCCAAGATCTTTCTTATGGCTACACCTTC.

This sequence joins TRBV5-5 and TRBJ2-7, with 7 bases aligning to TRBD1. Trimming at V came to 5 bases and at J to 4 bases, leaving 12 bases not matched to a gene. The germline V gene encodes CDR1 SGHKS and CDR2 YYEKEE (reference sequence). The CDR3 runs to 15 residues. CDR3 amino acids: CASRSSPGQLYEQYF. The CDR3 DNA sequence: TGTGCCAGCAGATCTTCCCCGGGACAGCTATACGAGCAGTACTTC.

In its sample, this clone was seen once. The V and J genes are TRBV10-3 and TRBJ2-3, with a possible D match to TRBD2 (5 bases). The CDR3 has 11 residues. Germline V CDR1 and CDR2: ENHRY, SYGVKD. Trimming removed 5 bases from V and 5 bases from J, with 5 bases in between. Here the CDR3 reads CAISSGDTQYF. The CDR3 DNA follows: TGTGCCATCAGTAGCGGAGATACGCAGTATTTT.